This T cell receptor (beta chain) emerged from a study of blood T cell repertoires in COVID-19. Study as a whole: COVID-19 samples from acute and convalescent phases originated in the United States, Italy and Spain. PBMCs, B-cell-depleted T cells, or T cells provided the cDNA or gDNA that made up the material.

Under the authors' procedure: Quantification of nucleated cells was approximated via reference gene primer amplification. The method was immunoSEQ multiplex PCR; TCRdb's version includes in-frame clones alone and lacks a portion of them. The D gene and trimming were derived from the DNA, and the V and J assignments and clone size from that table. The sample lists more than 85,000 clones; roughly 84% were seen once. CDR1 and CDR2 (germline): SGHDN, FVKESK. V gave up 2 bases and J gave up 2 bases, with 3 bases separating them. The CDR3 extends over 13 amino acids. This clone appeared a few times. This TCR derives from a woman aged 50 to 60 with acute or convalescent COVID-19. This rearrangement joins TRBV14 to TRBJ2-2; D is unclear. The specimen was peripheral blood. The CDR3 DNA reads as TGTGCCAGCAGCCAACTAAACACCGGGGAGCTGTTTTTT. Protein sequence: CASSQLNTGELFF.